This passage covers 14 T cell receptor beta chains from one sample sequenced in a study of blood T cell repertoires in COVID-19. Libraries were prepared by immunoSEQ multiplex PCR; TCRdb keeps only in-frame clonotypes and omits some of them. Of about 170,000 clones listed, around nine tenths are singletons. Sequencing was performed on peripheral blood. The receptors come from a man in his 70s with acute or convalescent COVID-19.

The rearrangement links TRBV28 to TRBJ1-6; TRBD1 matches 8 bases. V lost 2 bases to trimming and J lost 9 bases; unmatched junction nucleotides: 6. CDR3 length: 15 residues. Germline lookup yields CDR1 MDHEN and CDR2 SYDVKM. The CDR3 DNA reads TGTGCCAGCAGTTTACGGAACAGGGGGGGTTCACCCCTCCACTTT. Translated: CASSLRNRGGSPLHF.

The chain links TRBV2 to TRBJ1-1, with 9 bases aligning to TRBD1. The CDR3 sequence is 15 residues long. V shed 6 bases and J 4 bases; nucleotides not matched to a gene: 9. Per germline, CDR1 SNHLY and CDR2 FYNNEI. The CDR3 reads CASSLEGQGSTEAFF. The DNA for the CDR3 is TGTGCCAGCAGCCTCGAAGGACAGGGGAGCACTGAAGCTTTCTTT.

The J gene is TRBJ1-2, the V gene TRBV9; maybe TRBD1 (6 bases). The CDR3 has 15 amino acids. The germline gives CDR1 SGDLS, CDR2 YYNGEE. V was trimmed by 4 bases and J by 4 bases, leaving 17 bases between them. The CDR3 reads CASSYSGVGGYGYTF. CDR3 coding DNA: TGTGCCAGCAGCTACTCCGGGGTAGGGGGCTATGGCTACACCTTC.

The sample holds a few counts of this clone. This rearrangement joins TRBV5-1 to TRBJ1-1, with D maybe TRBD1 (5 bases). CDR3 size: 16 residues. V was shortened by 3 bases and J by 0 bases, with 15 bases between the two germline ends. Looked up from germline, CDR1 is SGHRS and CDR2 is YFSETQ. For the CDR3, the DNA is TGCGCCAGCAGCTCCCAGTTGGGGCTCATGAACACTGAAGCTTTCTTT. Protein: CASSSQLGLMNTEAFF. Using reference TRBV5-1 and TRBJ1-1 for the parts outside the CDR3, the full variable domain is KAGVTQTPRYLIKTRGQQVTLSCSPISGHRSVSWYQQTPGQGLQFLFEYFSETQRNKGNFPGRFSGRQFSNSRSEMNVSTLELGDSALYLCASSSQLGLMNTEAFFGQGTRLTVV.

V and J are TRBV6-2 or TRBV6-3 and TRBJ2-7; 9 nucleotides line up with TRBD1. The CDR3 covers 16 residues. The germline V gene has CDR1 MNHEY and CDR2 SVGEGT. V was clipped by 2 bases and J by 6 bases; unmatched bases: 11. The CDR3 region has the DNA TGTGCCAGCAGTTACAGAAAGGGACAGGGAGCCCGCGAGCAGTACTTC. It codes for CASSYRKGQGAREQYF.

V gene TRBV24-1 combines with J gene TRBJ2-3; perhaps TRBD1 as D (5 bases). The CDR3 extends over 14 amino acids. From germline, CDR1 is KGHDR and CDR2 SFDVKD. V was clipped by 3 bases and J by 2 bases, with 8 bases between them. The CDR3, as DNA: TGTGCCACCAGTGATGGGGCCTTCACAGATACGCAGTATTTT. Protein product: CATSDGAFTDTQYF.

J is TRBJ2-3 and V is TRBV12-2; TRBD2, the table's D call, was not compared with the DNA. TRBV12-2 is flagged as a pseudogene. The CDR3 spans 13 residues. CDR3 sequence (DNA): TGTGCAAGTCGCAGACGACTAGCAGATACGCAGTATTTT. Its protein is CASRRRLADTQYF.

The chain combines TRBV10-3 with TRBJ2-7, with TRBD2 matching over 14 bases. CDR3 length: 15 residues. With V trimmed by 6 bases and J by 5 bases, 6 bases remained unmatched. CDR1 is ENHRY and CDR2 is SYGVKD in the germline V gene. The CDR3 loop reads CAIRIGTSGSDEQYF. In DNA form, the CDR3 reads TGTGCCATCAGGATAGGGACTAGCGGGAGCGACGAGCAGTACTTC.

The chain employs TRBV7-8 and TRBJ2-5; 11 bases align to TRBD2. The germline CDR1 and CDR2 sequences are SGHVS and FQNEAQ. With V trimmed by 0 bases and J by 1 base, 7 bases remained unmatched. There are 18 residues in the CDR3. The CDR3 nucleotides read TGTGCCAGCAGCTTAGCGCCACTAGCGGGGGCGCTCCAAGAGACCCAGTACTTC. Its translation is CASSLAPLAGALQETQYF.

The V call is TRBV5-1, the J call TRBJ2-5; D not resolved. The CDR3 loop spans 15 amino acids. Trimming took 1 base from V and 5 from J, leaving 15 bases between them. Germline V lookup: CDR1 SGHRS, CDR2 YFSETQ. CDR3 sequence: CASSLPRYPVETQYF. CDR3 DNA: TGCGCCAGCAGCTTGCCCAGGTACCCCGTGGAGACCCAGTACTTC.

CDR3 nucleotides: TGTGCCAGCAGTTTATTTGGGGGGAGCTACACCTTC. Translating it yields CASSLFGGSYTF. The chain is built from TRBV27 and TRBJ1-2, with D possibly TRBD1 on 5 matching bases. Germline values: CDR1 MNHEY, CDR2 SMNVEV (reference sequence). V shed 1 base and J shed 9 bases, with 9 bases lying between them. The CDR3 contains 12 residues.

This clone was seen only once. This chain connects TRBV18 to TRBJ1-2; 7 bases match TRBD1. The ends lost 2 bases at V and 4 bases at J; junction bases unmatched: 7. Germline loops: CDR1 KGHSH, CDR2 LQKENI. The CDR3 spans 15 residues. The CDR3 spells CASSPVDRPLYGYTF. As DNA, the CDR3 is TGTGCCAGCTCACCAGTGGACAGGCCGCTCTATGGCTACACCTTC.

The gene calls are TRBV15 and TRBJ1-4; TRBD1 matches at 10 bases. Looked up from germline, CDR1 is LNHNV and CDR2 is YYDKDF (reference sequence). This CDR3 has 15 amino acids. The trim removed 0 bases at V and 10 bases at J, leaving 5 bases unmatched. The chain's CDR3 is CATSRDWDRGGKLFF. CDR3 DNA: TGTGCCACCAGCAGAGATTGGGACAGGGGAGGAAAACTGTTTTTT.

The chain uses TRBV19 and TRBJ2-1; the D gene is possibly TRBD2 (6 bases). In germline, CDR1 is LNHDA, CDR2 SQIVND (reference sequence). V lost 0 bases, J lost 3 bases, and 12 bases lay in between. This CDR3 is 16 amino acids long. Written as DNA, the CDR3 is TGTGCCAGTAGTATAGATGCTAGCGCGTACTACAATGAGCAGTTCTTC. Translation gives CASSIDASAYYNEQFF. Using reference TRBV19 and TRBJ2-1 for the parts outside the CDR3, the full variable domain is DGGITQSPKYLFRKEGQNVTLSCEQNLNHDAMYWYRQDPGQGLRLIYYSQIVNDFQKGDIAEGYSVSREKKESFPLTVTSAQKNPTAFYLCASSIDASAYYNEQFFGPGTRLTVL.